Ten or more counts support the clone carrying this T cell receptor (beta chain). Per the germline V gene, CDR1 is SGDLS and CDR2 is YYNGEE. The CDR3 length is 14 residues. Trimming shortened V by 6 bases and J by 0 bases, and 12 bases separated the two germline ends. The data derive from a study of CD8 T cells in ankylosing spondylitis. TCRdb called the 5' RACE reads again in MiXCR, with one record for every CDR3 protein. The sample yields 40,000 to 50,000 distinct CDR3 sequences, about 4% seen once. This receptor was obtained from a female donor with ankylosing spondylitis or in good health (not recorded which). Sequenced input: blood, either unsorted or a sorted T cell fraction (not recorded which). The chain employs TRBV9 and TRBJ1-1; D is ambiguous. CDR3 nucleotides: TGTGCCAGCAATGAAGGCCATTTGAACACTGAAGCTTTCTTT. Its protein is CASNEGHLNTEAFF. The whole variable domain, remainder taken from reference TRBV9 and TRBJ1-1, is DSGVTQTPKHLITATGQRVTLRCSPRSGDLSVYWYQQSLDQGLQFLIQYYNGEERAKGNILERFSAQQFPDLHSELNLSSLELGDSALYFCASNEGHLNTEAFFGQGTRLTVV.